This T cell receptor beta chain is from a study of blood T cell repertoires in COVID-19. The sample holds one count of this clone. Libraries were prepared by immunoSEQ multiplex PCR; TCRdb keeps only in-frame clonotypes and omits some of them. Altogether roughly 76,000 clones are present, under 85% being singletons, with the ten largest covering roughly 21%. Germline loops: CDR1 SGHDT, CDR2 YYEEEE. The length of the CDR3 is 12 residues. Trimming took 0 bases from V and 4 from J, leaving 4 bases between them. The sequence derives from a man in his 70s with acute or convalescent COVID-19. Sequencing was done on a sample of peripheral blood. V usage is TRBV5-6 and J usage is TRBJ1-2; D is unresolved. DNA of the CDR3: TGTGCCAGCAGCTTGGCGGGCTATGGCTACACCTTC. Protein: CASSLAGYGYTF. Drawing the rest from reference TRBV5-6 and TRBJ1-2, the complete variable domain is DAGVTQSPTHLIKTRGQQVTLRCSPKSGHDTVSWYQQALGQGPQFIFQYYEEEERQRGNFPDRFSGHQFPNYSSELNVNALLLGDSALYLCASSLAGYGYTFGSGTRLTVV.